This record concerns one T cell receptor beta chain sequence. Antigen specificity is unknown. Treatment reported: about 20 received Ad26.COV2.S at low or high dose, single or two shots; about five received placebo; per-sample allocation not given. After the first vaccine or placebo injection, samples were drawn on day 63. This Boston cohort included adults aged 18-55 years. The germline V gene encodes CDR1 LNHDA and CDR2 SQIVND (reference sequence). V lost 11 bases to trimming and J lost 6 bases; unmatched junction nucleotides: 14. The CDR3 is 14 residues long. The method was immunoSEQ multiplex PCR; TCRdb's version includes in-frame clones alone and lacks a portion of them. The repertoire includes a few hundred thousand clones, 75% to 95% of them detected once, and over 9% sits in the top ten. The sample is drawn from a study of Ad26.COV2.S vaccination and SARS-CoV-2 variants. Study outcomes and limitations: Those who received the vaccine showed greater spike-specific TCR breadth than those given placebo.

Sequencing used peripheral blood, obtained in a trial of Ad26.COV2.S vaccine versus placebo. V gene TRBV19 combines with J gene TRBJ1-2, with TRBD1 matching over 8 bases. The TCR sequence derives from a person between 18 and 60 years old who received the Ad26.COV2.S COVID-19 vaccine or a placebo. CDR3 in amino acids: CAGRLTGAKDGYTF. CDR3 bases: TGTGCCGGAAGACTGACAGGGGCGAAGGATGGCTACACCTTC.